The clone carrying this T cell receptor beta chain was seen more than once but under ten times. Its antigen is still unknown. The data were obtained in a study of neurological immune-mediated disorders. Overall study context: Relapsing-remitting patients made up about nine tenths of the roughly 34 multiple sclerosis patients, and secondary progressive patients made up 3. General study results and limits: The highest TCR clonal expansion occurred in HTLV-1-associated myelopathy; multiple sclerosis fell below healthy controls. Any association between clinical or MRI features and the multiple sclerosis repertoire cluster was absent.

Stored at -80 C, 2 million PBMCs were the source of the unsorted libraries. The germline V gene has CDR1 MNHEY and CDR2 SVGEGT. CDR3 length: 17 residues. V lost 2 bases and J lost 2; bases outside the gene matches: 9. TCRdb independently ran MiXCR on the 5' RACE reads; one entry per CDR3 protein. The sample lists more than 75,000 distinct CDR3 sequences; roughly 3.3% were seen once. The sequencing input was PBMCs. This chain connects TRBV6-2 or TRBV6-3 to TRBJ1-5; 7 bases are shared with TRBD1. The receptor comes from a woman between 45 and 60 years old with multiple sclerosis. CDR3 coding DNA: TGTGCCAGCAGTTACGATATAACAGGGGAGCGCAATCAGCCCCAGCATTTT. This translates into CASSYDITGERNQPQHF.